These 32 T cell receptor beta chains originate from one sample sequenced in a study of PD-L1 blockade in urothelial cancer. Profiling relied on immunoSEQ multiplex PCR, and the TCRdb table lists in-frame clones only, not all of them. The sample lists 95,000 to 100,000 clones, more than 75% occurring once. Noted time point: pretreatment peripheral blood. This specimen consisted of PBMCs, obtained around atezolizumab (anti-PD-L1) treatment. The receptors were sampled from a man aged 60 to 75 with urothelial cancer.

The rearrangement uses TRBV19 and TRBJ2-1; 10 bases agree with TRBD2. The CDR3 covers 15 residues. CDR1 is LNHDA, CDR2 SQIVND, per germline (reference sequence). The trim removed 5 bases at V and 7 bases at J, leaving 8 bases unmatched. In DNA, the CDR3 is TGTGCCAGTAGTCCTGGACTAGCGGAGTCAAATGAGCAGTTCTTC. This translates into CASSPGLAESNEQFF.

The CDR3 spells CVSGNSYEQYF. In DNA form, the CDR3 reads TGTGTTTCGGGAAACTCCTACGAGCAGTACTTC. The rearrangement joins TRBV7-9 to TRBJ2-7, with D possibly matching TRBD2 (5 bases). Germline lookup yields CDR1 SEHNR and CDR2 FQNEAQ (reference sequence). CDR3 length: 11 amino acids.

This chain links TRBV19 with TRBJ2-3, with TRBD2 identical over 8 bases. V was clipped by 3 bases and J by 5 bases; unmatched bases: 7. The length of the CDR3 is 15 residues. Germline CDR1 reads LNHDA; CDR2 reads SQIVND (reference sequence). The CDR3 DNA follows: TGTGCCAGTAGTATTCAAGCGGGAGACGTAGATACGCAGTATTTT. The encoded protein is CASSIQAGDVDTQYF.

This clone was detected once. V usage is TRBV5-1 and J usage is TRBJ2-1; possible D gene TRBD2, 6 bases. There are 12 residues in the CDR3. Germline V lookup: CDR1 SGHRS, CDR2 YFSETQ. The V gene lost 4 bases and the J gene lost 9 bases, with 11 bases spanning the gap. The CDR3, as DNA: TGCGCCAGCAGCCCGGACGGGGGTGAGCAGTTCTTC. Translation gives CASSPDGGEQFF.

The chain uses TRBV7-2 and TRBJ1-5; possible D gene TRBD1, 6 bases. The V and J ends lost 3 bases and 6 bases respectively, with 12 bases between them. Per germline, CDR1 SGHTA and CDR2 FQGNSA. The CDR3 has 14 residues. The CDR3: CASSLRGLGQPQHF. Written as DNA, the CDR3 is TGTGCCAGCAGCTTGCGGGGGCTCGGTCAGCCCCAGCATTTT.

V is TRBV19 and J is TRBJ2-7, with a weak D call TRBD1 (6 bases). Germline CDR1 and CDR2: LNHDA and SQIVND (reference sequence). Deletions cut 5 bases from V and 6 bases from J, with 20 bases between. This CDR3 region has 15 residues. DNA for the CDR3: TGTGCCAGTAGTGACCGACAGGTTCCCTCTTCCGAGCAGTACTTC. It is translated as CASSDRQVPSSEQYF. The variable domain in full, completed from reference TRBV19 and TRBJ2-7, reads DGGITQSPKYLFRKEGQNVTLSCEQNLNHDAMYWYRQDPGQGLRLIYYSQIVNDFQKGDIAEGYSVSREKKESFPLTVTSAQKNPTAFYLCASSDRQVPSSEQYFGPGTRLTVT.

The genes are TRBV5-1 and TRBJ2-7; D might be TRBD2 (7 bases). The CDR3 covers 15 residues. CDR1 and CDR2 (germline): SGHRS, YFSETQ. Between the trimmed V and J ends, which lost 4 bases and 6 bases, there was a span of 20 bases. This CDR3 reads CASSPLGRGLSEQYF. The CDR3, as DNA: TGCGCCAGCAGCCCTCTCGGGCGGGGGCTGTCCGAGCAGTACTTC.

The chain combines TRBV5-4 with TRBJ2-1; TRBD1 agrees at 7 bases. Germline CDR1 SGHNT, CDR2 YYREEE (reference sequence). The CDR3 is 14 residues long. J gave up 8 bases and V 0 bases, and 5 bases lay outside the gene matches. CDR3 residues: CASSLGTGRYEQFF. The CDR3, as DNA: TGTGCCAGCAGCTTGGGGACAGGAAGATATGAGCAGTTCTTC. Looking up the rest from reference TRBV5-4 and TRBJ2-1 gives the full variable domain: ETGVTQSPTHLIKTRGQQVTLRCSSQSGHNTVSWYQQALGQGPQFIFQYYREEENGRGNFPPRFSGLQFPNYSSELNVNALELDDSALYLCASSLGTGRYEQFFGPGTRLTVL.

The V gene is TRBV19, the J gene TRBJ2-1, with D maybe TRBD1 (5 bases). Between the trimmed V and J ends, which lost 5 bases and 7 bases, there was a span of 12 bases. CDR1 and CDR2 (germline): LNHDA, SQIVND (reference sequence). CDR3 length: 13 residues. CDR3 amino acids: CASSFSGRNEQFF. CDR3 sequence (DNA): TGTGCCAGTAGTTTTTCAGGGCGAAATGAGCAGTTCTTC.

The V and J genes are TRBV5-4 and TRBJ1-4; possibly TRBD1 for D (6 bases). Looked up from germline, CDR1 is SGHNT and CDR2 is YYREEE (reference sequence). V was pared by 3 bases and J by 4 bases, with 13 bases between. The CDR3 covers 15 residues. The DNA of the CDR3 is TGTGCCAGCAGCTCCGACCCAGGGGATAATGAAAAACTGTTTTTT. It encodes CASSSDPGDNEKLFF.

The chain joins TRBV18 to TRBJ2-2; 11 bases are shared with TRBD1. The CDR3 is 17 amino acids. V lost 4 bases and J lost 0; bases outside the gene matches: 4. Germline lookup yields CDR1 KGHSH and CDR2 LQKENI. Written as DNA, the CDR3 is TGTGCCAGCTCACGAAGGGACAGGGGGACGAACACCGGGGAGCTGTTTTTT. Protein product: CASSRRDRGTNTGELFF. The entire variable domain, with the rest obtained from reference TRBV18 and TRBJ2-2, is as follows: NAGVMQNPRHLVRRRGQEARLRCSPMKGHSHVYWYRQLPEEGLKFMVYLQKENIIDESGMPKERFSAEFPKEGPSILRIQQVVRGDSAAYFCASSRRDRGTNTGELFFGEGSRLTVL.

This clone was picked up a small number of times. The CDR3 nucleotides read TGTGCCAGCAGCGCCGGGACAGGGGTCAGAGATAATTCACCCCTCCACTTT. Its protein product is CASSAGTGVRDNSPLHF. The chain carries TRBV7-9 and TRBJ1-6, with 10 bases matching TRBD1. V lost 5 bases and J lost 5; bases outside the gene matches: 9. Germline V gene data show CDR1 as SEHNR and CDR2 as FQNEAQ (reference sequence). The CDR3 length is 17 residues.

The J gene is TRBJ1-3, the V gene TRBV19, with 7 bases lining up with TRBD1. Germline V CDR1 and CDR2: LNHDA, SQIVND (reference sequence). V lost 5 bases to trimming and J lost 4 bases; unmatched junction nucleotides: 8. This CDR3 has 15 amino acids. The CDR3 protein is CASSPSRDRGNTIYF. The CDR3 nucleotides read TGTGCCAGTAGTCCTTCCCGGGACAGAGGAAACACCATATATTTT.

The genes are TRBV5-4 and TRBJ2-2, with D possibly matching TRBD1 (5 bases). V lost 7 bases and J lost 5, with 12 bases in between. Germline V CDR1 and CDR2: SGHNT, YYREEE (reference sequence). The CDR3 is 13 residues long. The CDR3 region is CASQSQGTGELFF. The CDR3, as DNA: TGTGCCAGCCAATCGCAGGGAACCGGGGAGCTGTTTTTT.

This chain links TRBV5-1 with TRBJ2-2; TRBD2 agrees at 9 bases. V was clipped by 0 bases and J by 5 bases; unmatched bases: 2. This CDR3 is built from 15 residues. CDR1 is SGHRS, CDR2 YFSETQ, per germline. The CDR3 loop is CASSLGLAATGELFF. CDR3 nucleotides: TGCGCCAGCAGCTTGGGACTAGCGGCGACCGGGGAGCTGTTTTTT. The whole variable domain, filled in from reference TRBV5-1 and TRBJ2-2, reads KAGVTQTPRYLIKTRGQQVTLSCSPISGHRSVSWYQQTPGQGLQFLFEYFSETQRNKGNFPGRFSGRQFSNSRSEMNVSTLELGDSALYLCASSLGLAATGELFFGEGSRLTVL.

The genes are TRBV7-8 and TRBJ2-3; 12 bases are shared with TRBD2. Germline V CDR1 and CDR2: SGHVS, FQNEAQ. The CDR3 sequence is 16 residues long. J was trimmed by 2 bases and V by 5 bases; bases with no gene match: 5. CDR3 coding DNA: TGTGCCAGCAGCACCCGACTAGCGGGGGCCACAGATACGCAGTATTTT. Translating gives CASSTRLAGATDTQYF.

The J gene is TRBJ1-5, the V gene TRBV5-5; D call uncertain. Per germline, CDR1 SGHKS and CDR2 YYEKEE (reference sequence). The CDR3 runs to 14 residues. Trimming took 1 base from V and 2 from J, leaving 7 bases between them. For the CDR3, the DNA is TGTGCCAGCAGCTTGTCCGGGGGCAATCAGCCCCAGCATTTT. It translates to CASSLSGGNQPQHF.

V and J are TRBV4-1 and TRBJ1-1; D is undetermined. The CDR3 is 13 amino acids. The germline V gene encodes CDR1 MGHRA and CDR2 YSYEKL. Trimming cost V 0 bases and J 4 bases, with 6 bases left between them. In DNA form, the CDR3 reads TGCGCCAGCAGCCAAGATAGAATCACTGAAGCTTTCTTT. This gives the protein CASSQDRITEAFF.

The chain carries TRBV28 and TRBJ1-2; D possibly corresponds to TRBD1 (5 bases). This CDR3 contains 16 residues. V was shortened by 5 bases and J by 7 bases, with 23 bases between the two germline ends. Germline V CDR1 and CDR2: MDHEN, SYDVKM. CDR3 amino acids: CASSSTSGGGRGGYTF. The DNA of the CDR3 is TGTGCCAGCAGTAGCACCTCCGGGGGAGGGAGGGGTGGCTACACCTTC.

V usage is TRBV6-5 and J usage is TRBJ1-2; TRBD1 is a possible D gene (6 bases). CDR3 size: 16 residues. The V end was cut by 0 bases, the J end by 4 bases, with 15 bases between. Germline V lookup: CDR1 MNHEY, CDR2 SVGAGI. This CDR3 reads CASSYSTNRAGYGYTF. In nucleotides, the CDR3 is TGTGCCAGCAGTTACTCGACAAACAGGGCCGGCTATGGCTACACCTTC.

This clone was found a few times. The chain couples TRBV4-3 to TRBJ1-1; D unresolved. V lost 1 base, J lost 1 base, and 4 bases lay in between. The germline CDR1 and CDR2 sequences are LGHNA and YSLEER. The length of the CDR3 is 13 residues. This chain's CDR3 is CASSQAQNTEAFF. The CDR3 region has the DNA TGCGCCAGCAGCCAAGCCCAGAACACTGAAGCTTTCTTT.

The chain employs TRBV28 and TRBJ2-7, with 10 bases lining up with TRBD2. J gave up 6 bases and V 4 bases, and 9 bases lay outside the gene matches. The CDR3 runs to 15 residues. From germline, CDR1 is MDHEN and CDR2 SYDVKM. For the CDR3, the DNA is TGTGCCAGCAGTTACCAGCGGGAGGGCCCTGTCGAGCAGTACTTC. This gives the protein CASSYQREGPVEQYF. Based on the CDR3 plus reference TRBV28 and TRBJ2-7, the full variable domain is DVKVTQSSRYLVKRTGEKVFLECVQDMDHENMFWYRQDPGLGLRLIYFSYDVKMKEKGDIPEGYSVSREKKERFSLILESASTNQTSMYLCASSYQREGPVEQYFGPGTRLTVT.

This sequence joins TRBV18 and TRBJ1-4; possibly TRBD1 for D (6 bases). V gave up 1 base and J gave up 7 bases, with 7 bases separating them. In germline, CDR1 is KGHSH, CDR2 LQKENI. This CDR3 has 13 residues. The CDR3, as DNA: TGTGCCAGCTCACCACGCAGGGGTGAAAAACTGTTTTTT. This sequence encodes CASSPRRGEKLFF.

The rearrangement joins TRBV2 to TRBJ1-2; 10 nucleotides align to TRBD1. CDR3 length: 13 amino acids. The J segment lost 7 bases and the V segment lost 8 bases, leaving 7 bases of the junction unmatched. Germline V gene data show CDR1 as SNHLY and CDR2 as FYNNEI. Here the CDR3 reads CASQDRGGSGYTF. The CDR3 DNA follows: TGTGCCAGCCAGGACAGGGGGGGAAGTGGCTACACCTTC.

This clone appeared a single time. The V gene is TRBV7-2, the J gene TRBJ2-7, with no clear D. V lost 5 bases to trimming and J lost 0 bases, with 5 bases between them. There are 12 residues in the CDR3. Germline V gives CDR1 SGHTA, CDR2 FQGNSA. The CDR3 region is CASSQASYEQYF. CDR3 nucleotides: TGTGCCAGCAGCCAAGCCTCCTACGAGCAGTACTTC.

This chain connects TRBV7-2 to TRBJ2-7; D remains ambiguous. The germline gives CDR1 SGHTA, CDR2 FQGNSA. Trimming took 0 bases from V and 1 from J, leaving 13 bases between them. This CDR3 comprises 16 residues. The CDR3 nucleotides are TGTGCCAGCAGCTTAGCTGCACAGCCTCTGTCCTACGAGCAGTACTTC. This sequence encodes CASSLAAQPLSYEQYF. Full variable domain (outside the CDR3, taken from reference TRBV7-2 and TRBJ2-7): GAGVSQSPSNKVTEKGKDVELRCDPISGHTALYWYRQSLGQGLEFLIYFQGNSAPDKSGLPSDRFSAERTGGSVSTLTIQRTQQEDSAVYLCASSLAAQPLSYEQYFGPGTRLTVT.

The chain's CDR3 is CASSYDSPSGEQYF. DNA of the CDR3: TGTGCCAGCAGTTACGACTCACCCAGTGGCGAGCAGTACTTC. V is TRBV6-5 and J is TRBJ2-7; D gene ambiguous. Germline CDR1 and CDR2: MNHEY and SVGAGI. This CDR3 comprises 14 residues. V dropped 2 bases and J dropped 6 bases, with 14 bases sitting between them.

The rearrangement joins TRBV28 to TRBJ2-7; tentative D call: TRBD1 (5 bases). The CDR3 extends over 15 amino acids. V was shortened by 4 bases and J by 0 bases, with 13 bases between the two germline ends. The germline V gene has CDR1 MDHEN and CDR2 SYDVKM. The CDR3 DNA is TGTGCCAGCAGTTCTGGGGCCGCGAGCTCCTACGAGCAGTACTTC. Amino acids: CASSSGAASSYEQYF.

The chain joins TRBV4-2 to TRBJ2-1; TRBD2 matches at 9 bases. Per germline, CDR1 LGHNA and CDR2 YNFKEQ. Trimming took 0 bases from V and 8 from J; bases not matched to a gene: 5. This CDR3 spans 15 amino acids. CDR3 in DNA: TGTGCCAGCAGCCAAGAATGGCGGGGGGGTCATGAGCAGTTCTTC. It codes for CASSQEWRGGHEQFF.

J is TRBJ2-3 and V is TRBV5-1, with no clear D. Per the germline V gene, CDR1 is SGHRS and CDR2 is YFSETQ. V lost 1 base and J lost 1, with 7 bases in between. This CDR3 is built from 14 residues. CDR3 protein: CASSLRLGTDTQYF. CDR3 DNA: TGCGCCAGCAGCTTGAGGCTAGGCACAGATACGCAGTATTTT.

The chain has TRBV5-5 and TRBJ1-2; 8 positions agree with TRBD1. This CDR3 has 15 residues. The ends lost 4 bases at V and 2 bases at J; junction bases unmatched: 7. Germline CDR1 reads SGHKS; CDR2 reads YYEKEE (reference sequence). CDR3 DNA: TGTGCCAGCAGCAAAAAGGGACAGGAGAACTATGGCTACACCTTC. Its protein product is CASSKKGQENYGYTF.

The V call is TRBV12-5, the J call TRBJ2-5; D is ambiguous. Trimming took 0 bases from V and 3 from J, leaving 11 bases between them. The CDR3 consists of 15 residues. CDR1 and CDR2 (germline): LGHNT, FRNRAP. The CDR3 loop is CASGLVHGSKETQYF. The CDR3 coding sequence is TGTGCTAGTGGTTTGGTACATGGCAGTAAAGAGACCCAGTACTTC.